These 3 T cell receptor beta chains were sequenced from one sample in a study of cytomegalovirus exposure and HLA in healthy donors. PCR amplification relied on 60 Vbeta primers (plus 13 Jbeta primers). Profiled with immunoSEQ multiplex PCR; TCRdb holds only in-frame clones, not every one. The sample carries 150,000 to 200,000 clones, 65% to 85% recorded once. The sequencing input was PBMCs. These receptors came from a male donor in good health and CMV-seropositive.

In its sample, this clone was seen once. CDR3 in amino acids: CASSLKKGLAGSQETQYF. CDR3 nucleotide sequence: TGTGCCAGCAGCTTAAAGAAGGGGCTAGCGGGCAGCCAAGAGACCCAGTACTTC. The J gene is TRBJ2-5, the V gene TRBV7-2; 8 bases are a match to TRBD2. With V trimmed by 2 bases and J by 1 base, 12 bases remained unmatched. Looked up from germline, CDR1 is SGHTA and CDR2 is FQGNSA. CDR3 length: 18 amino acids.

The chain links TRBV6-1 to TRBJ2-7; 7 bases line up with TRBD1. The CDR3 runs 13 residues. Germline CDR1 and CDR2: MNHNS and SASEGT. V was clipped by 6 bases and J by 2 bases; unmatched bases: 4. CDR3 protein: CASSKQGTYEQYF. CDR3 nucleotide sequence: TGTGCCAGCAGCAAACAGGGGACCTACGAGCAGTACTTC.

The gene calls are TRBV28 and TRBJ1-1; D is undetermined. The germline V gene has CDR1 MDHEN and CDR2 SYDVKM. This CDR3 region has 14 residues. V lost 6 bases, J lost 0 bases, and 11 bases lay in between. Written as DNA, the CDR3 is TGTGCCAGCAGAACCGGGTCTCTGAACACTGAAGCTTTCTTT. Its translation: CASRTGSLNTEAFF.